Shown below are 19 T cell receptor beta chains from a single sample sequenced in a study of T cell responses to AZD1222 COVID-19 vaccine. Profiled with immunoSEQ multiplex PCR; TCRdb holds only in-frame clones, not every one. This table holds about 110,000 clones, approximately 90% found once. This sample comprised peripheral blood, obtained on day 0 of AZD1222 vaccination. These receptors all come from an adult in good health.

In nucleotides, the CDR3 is TGTGCCAGCACCCCCGTCGAACGCCCGGGGGAAAATGAGCAGTTCTTC. Protein product: CASTPVERPGENEQFF. This sequence joins TRBV6-4 and TRBJ2-1, with D maybe TRBD2 (6 bases). V was shortened by 7 bases and J by 7 bases, with 23 bases between the two germline ends. Germline-derived CDR1 and CDR2 are MRHNA and SNTAGT. CDR3 length: 16 amino acids.

The chain has TRBV5-4 and TRBJ1-1, with TRBD1 matching 7 bases. CDR1 is SGHNT, CDR2 YYREEE, per germline (reference sequence). This CDR3 has 14 residues. After removal of 5 bases from V and 4 bases from J, the junction contained 8 bases not matched to a gene. CDR3 region: CASRPTGVGTEAFF. The CDR3 bases are TGTGCCAGCAGGCCAACAGGGGTAGGCACTGAAGCTTTCTTT.

CDR3 nucleotide sequence: TGTGCCAGCAGCGCCGATTCTTCAACTAATGAAAAACTGTTTTTT. Amino acids: CASSADSSTNEKLFF. The rearrangement uses TRBV25-1 and TRBJ1-4; D is undetermined. Germline V CDR1 and CDR2: MGHDK, SYGVNS. This CDR3 is 15 amino acids long. Between the trimmed V and J ends, which lost 6 bases and 0 bases, there was a span of 11 bases.

This chain uses TRBV6-1 with TRBJ2-7; D is ambiguous. Germline CDR1 and CDR2: MNHNS and SASEGT. Trimming took 2 bases from V and 6 from J, leaving 17 bases between them. This CDR3 comprises 15 residues. CDR3 in DNA: TGTGCCAGCAGTGAACCCACACGACCCTCGAGCGAGCAGTACTTC. This translates into CASSEPTRPSSEQYF.

The chain links TRBV6-2 or TRBV6-3 to TRBJ2-3; weak D call: TRBD2 (6 bases). CDR1 and CDR2 (germline): MNHEY, SVGEGT. The CDR3 is made up of 16 amino acids. Trimming removed 2 bases from V and 4 bases from J, with 16 bases in between. CDR3 in amino acids: CASSYVPREWSDTQYF. The CDR3 bases are TGTGCCAGCAGTTACGTGCCCCGGGAGTGGTCAGATACGCAGTATTTT.

J is TRBJ1-6 and V is TRBV9; D gene uncertain. V lost 3 bases and J 11 bases, leaving 9 bases between the germline ends. The CDR3 length is 12 residues. Germline assignment: CDR1 SGDLS and CDR2 YYNGEE. The CDR3 DNA reads as TGTGCCAGCAGCGAGACCGGGGCACCCCTCCACTTT. The encoded protein is CASSETGAPLHF.

This chain uses TRBV12-3 or TRBV12-4 with TRBJ2-5; D is perhaps TRBD2 (6 bases). V lost 6 bases and J lost 3, with 11 bases in between. The CDR3 totals 13 residues. CDR3 DNA sequence: TGTGCCAGCAGCCCGACTAGAAAAGAGACCCAGTACTTC. Encoded protein: CASSPTRKETQYF.

The chain is built from TRBV7-9 and TRBJ1-2; D is perhaps TRBD1 (5 bases). The CDR3 runs to 13 residues. The V end lost 5 bases, the J end lost 6 bases, and 13 bases lay between the germline ends. Per the germline V gene, CDR1 is SEHNR and CDR2 is FQNEAQ (reference sequence). The CDR3 DNA is TGTGCCAGCAGCCCAGGGTTATTGAATGGCTACACCTTC. Its translation: CASSPGLLNGYTF.

The V and J genes are TRBV4-3 and TRBJ2-1; the match to TRBD2 covers 8 bases. The CDR3 runs to 16 residues. With 4 bases clipped from V and 5 bases from J, the junction kept 10 bases outside the gene matches. Germline values: CDR1 LGHNA, CDR2 YSLEER. CDR3 sequence (DNA): TGCGCCAGCAGCCTAGTCTGGGCCGGGGGGGACAATGAGCAGTTCTTC. It translates to CASSLVWAGGDNEQFF.

The rearrangement uses TRBV30 and TRBJ1-6; D unresolved. The germline gives CDR1 GTSNPN, CDR2 SVGIG (reference sequence). Trimming removed 4 bases from V and 5 bases from J, with 18 bases in between. This CDR3 region has 16 residues. CDR3 residues: CAWNRIFGLNNSPLHF. CDR3 DNA sequence: TGTGCCTGGAATAGGATTTTTGGACTCAATAATTCACCCCTCCACTTT.

This chain joins TRBV10-3 and TRBJ2-1, with 9 bases fitting TRBD1. Germline V gene lookup returns CDR1 ENHRY and CDR2 SYGVKD. The CDR3 totals 19 residues. V was clipped by 6 bases and J by 5 bases; unmatched bases: 20. CDR3 nucleotides: TGTGCCATCAGACTCCTACAAACCCCCCGGGACAGGGTCCACAATGAGCAGTTCTTC. This translates into CAIRLLQTPRDRVHNEQFF.

This chain connects TRBV24-1 to TRBJ2-1; D is uncertain. Germline V CDR1 and CDR2: KGHDR, SFDVKD. V dropped 2 bases and J dropped 7 bases, with 14 bases sitting between them. This CDR3 contains 15 residues. CDR3 nucleotides: TGTGCCACCAGTGATTCTCCTACACGCCCTAATGAGCAGTTCTTC. This translates into CATSDSPTRPNEQFF.

The chain carries TRBV14 and TRBJ2-2; 13 bases line up with TRBD2. The germline gives CDR1 SGHDN, CDR2 FVKESK. The junction had 2 bases not matched to a gene; V was cut back by 4 bases and J by 3 bases. The CDR3 runs to 16 residues. CDR3 bases: TGTGCCAGCAGCCCCGGACTAGCGGGGGACACCGGGGAGCTGTTTTTT. Protein sequence: CASSPGLAGDTGELFF.

This clone was counted a few times. Different DNA sequences within this sample yield the same CDR3. The rearrangement uses TRBV5-1 and TRBJ1-1; TRBD1 is a possible D gene (5 bases). Per the germline V gene, CDR1 is SGHRS and CDR2 is YFSETQ. The V end lost 0 bases, the J end lost 3 bases, and 12 bases lay between the germline ends. The CDR3 spans 15 residues. The DNA of the CDR3 is TGCGCCAGCAGCTTGGGCCCGGGGGTTGACACTGAAGCTTTCTTT. Amino acid sequence: CASSLGPGVDTEAFF.

The chain recombines TRBV18 with TRBJ1-3; possibly TRBD1 for D (5 bases). CDR1 and CDR2 (germline): KGHSH, LQKENI. V lost 3 bases, J lost 4 bases, and 19 bases lay in between. The CDR3 spans 17 residues. The DNA of the CDR3 is TGTGCCAGCTCACCCCGGGACCCGCAGCTATCCGGAAACACCATATATTTT. Protein: CASSPRDPQLSGNTIYF.

In its sample, this clone was seen a few times. The chain combines TRBV9 with TRBJ2-1; 12 bases map to TRBD2. This CDR3 is 17 amino acids long. The trim removed 0 bases at V and 5 bases at J, leaving 6 bases unmatched. CDR1 is SGDLS and CDR2 is YYNGEE in the germline V gene. The CDR3 DNA follows: TGTGCCAGCAGCGTAGTTCGGACTAGCGGGGCAAACAATGAGCAGTTCTTC. It encodes CASSVVRTSGANNEQFF.

The V and J genes are TRBV18 and TRBJ2-5, with 9 positions matching TRBD2. This CDR3 region has 14 residues. J gave up 4 bases and V 4 bases, and 4 bases lay outside the gene matches. CDR1 is KGHSH, CDR2 LQKENI, per germline. The CDR3 region has the DNA TGTGCCAGCTCACGGGGACTAGCAGGAGAGACCCAGTACTTC. Translating gives CASSRGLAGETQYF.

V usage is TRBV10-3 and J usage is TRBJ2-1, with D hard to call. Per the germline V gene, CDR1 is ENHRY and CDR2 is SYGVKD. Trimming cost V 6 bases and J 3 bases, with 3 bases left between them. The CDR3 extends over 11 amino acids. CDR3 in amino acids: CAIRGYNEQFF. CDR3 DNA sequence: TGTGCCATCAGGGGCTACAATGAGCAGTTCTTC.

The chain links TRBV12-3 or TRBV12-4 to TRBJ1-6; 7 bases map to TRBD1. V was pared by 5 bases and J by 9 bases, with 1 base of the junction left unmatched. The CDR3 is 12 residues long. CDR3 nucleotide sequence: TGTGCCAGCAGTAGACAGGGTTCACCCCTCCACTTT. This gives the protein CASSRQGSPLHF.